The sequence of this TCR beta chain was determined in a study of T cell responses to AZD1222 COVID-19 vaccine (dated by TCRdb to the early 2020s). Describing the broader study: AZD1222 recipients with second doses at about 4 weeks or about 12 weeks were pooled, because spike-specific TCR depth and breadth did not differ between schedules. Trial participants were enrolled by age into subgroups of 18-55, 56-69 and 70-plus years, and 148, 28 and 57 TCR-sequenced participants, respectively, were included in these subgroups. A total of just over 230 trial participants underwent TCR sequencing, of whom about 200 received two doses of AZD1222 and about 26 received two doses of the MenACWY control vaccine. General findings and caveats noted by the study authors: Because no samples from the day 14 peak response were available, repertoires could be characterized only after the peak T cell response. Epitopes outside the regions mutated in the B.1.351 and B.1.1.7 variants were reportedly recognized by nearly half of the unique spike-specific TCRs. Vaccine-associated CD4 TCRs spanned the whole spike protein, with dominant responses in regions 160-218 and 743-854. After two AZD1222 doses, spike-specific TCR breadth and depth were significantly higher than at day 0 and than in MenACWY recipients. Conclusions about previously exposed vaccinees are limited because only a handful of AZD1222 recipients were SARS-CoV-2 seropositive at baseline. Participants were mostly white British, with more females than males. The authors suggested clonal diversity may have been underestimated. In the small 56-69-year group, the increase in depth fell short of significance, most likely because of low power.

The CDR3 regions of human TCRbeta chains were analyzed by immunosequencing. The paper's processing steps were these. TCRs in the repertoires were compared against a reference library of SARS-CoV-2-specific TCRs that had been generated with the MIRA antigen-specificity platform. Breadth meant the fraction of unique TCRs that were SARS-CoV-2-associated, whereas depth meant the fraction of total T cells that were SARS-CoV-2-associated. Each spike-specific TCR was assigned to its reactive spike region and to a CD4 or CD8 class using the MIRA data. Log10-transformed breadth and depth values were compared by one-way ANOVA with Sidak's multiple comparisons tests. Sourced from immuneACCESS, this table was stored by TCRdb with only in-frame sequences that have V and J called. A share of the clones is absent; for the studies checked, an unresolved V gene accounts for under half, and the remainder has no known explanation. D and trimming come from the DNA, and the V and J calls and clone size come from that table. Recorded for this sample are approximately 65,000 clones; 76% of them occurred a single time. 11% to 15% of the sample lies in the top ten.

The sample's time point label, in plain terms: baseline before first vaccination. The vaccinee samples were drawn from two UK trials, COV001 and COV002, one of which was a single-blind randomized controlled phase 2/3 trial testing AZD1222 (ChAdOx1 nCoV-19) in healthy adults. Trial participant PBMC samples were collected at day 0 and day 28 after the second dose for TCRbeta chain sequencing. V loses 9 bases, J loses 1 base, and the germline ends lie 16 bases apart. From the germline V gene, CDR1 is SGHRS and CDR2 is YFSETQ. Including the terminal cysteine and phenylalanine, the CDR3 comprises 14 residues. Only the CDR3 DNA is retained, 42 bases long and in frame from the first base. A note on this clone: Its antigen specificity is not known. Per-base qualities were not stored, and no clone one base away is much larger.

The input for sequencing was peripheral blood, taken on day 0 of AZD1222 vaccination. The TCR was taken from an adult in good health. The chain employs TRBV5-1 and TRBJ1-1, with no confidently assigned D gene. CDR3 protein: CATYLDPGNTEAFF. The DNA sequence is given as TGCGCCACCTACTTGGACCCAGGGAACACTGAAGCTTTCTTT.